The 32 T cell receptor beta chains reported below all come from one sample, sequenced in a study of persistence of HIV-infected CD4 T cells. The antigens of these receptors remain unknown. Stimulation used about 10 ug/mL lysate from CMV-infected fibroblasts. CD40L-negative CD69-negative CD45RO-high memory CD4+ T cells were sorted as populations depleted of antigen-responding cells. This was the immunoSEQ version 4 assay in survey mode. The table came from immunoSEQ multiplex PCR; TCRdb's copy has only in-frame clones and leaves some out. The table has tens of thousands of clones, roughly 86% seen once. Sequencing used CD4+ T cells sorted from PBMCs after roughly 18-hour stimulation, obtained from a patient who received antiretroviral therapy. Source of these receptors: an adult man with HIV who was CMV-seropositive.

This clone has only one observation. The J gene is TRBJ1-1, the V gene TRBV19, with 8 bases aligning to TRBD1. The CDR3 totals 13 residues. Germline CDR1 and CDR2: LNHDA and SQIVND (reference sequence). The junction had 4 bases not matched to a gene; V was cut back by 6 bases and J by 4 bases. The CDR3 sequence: CASSQTGGTEAFF. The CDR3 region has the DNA TGTGCCAGTAGCCAAACAGGGGGCACTGAAGCTTTCTTT.

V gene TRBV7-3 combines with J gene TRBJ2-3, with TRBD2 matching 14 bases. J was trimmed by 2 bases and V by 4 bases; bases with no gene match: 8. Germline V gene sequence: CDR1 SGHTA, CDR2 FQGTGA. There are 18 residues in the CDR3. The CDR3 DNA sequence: TGTGCCAGCAGCTCCCTAGGGACTAGCGGGGGCCTCACAGATACGCAGTATTTT. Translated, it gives CASSSLGTSGGLTDTQYF.

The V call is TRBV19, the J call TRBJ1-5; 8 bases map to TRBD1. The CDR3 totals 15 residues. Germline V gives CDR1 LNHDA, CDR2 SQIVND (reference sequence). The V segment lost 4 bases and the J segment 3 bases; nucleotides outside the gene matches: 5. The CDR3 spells CASSTTGGFNQPQHF. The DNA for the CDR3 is TGTGCCAGTAGTACAACAGGGGGGTTCAATCAGCCCCAGCATTTT.

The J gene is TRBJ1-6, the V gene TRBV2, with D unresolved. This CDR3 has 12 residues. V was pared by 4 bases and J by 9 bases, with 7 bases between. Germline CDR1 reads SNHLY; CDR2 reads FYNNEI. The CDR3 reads CASSGRSSPLHF. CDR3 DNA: TGTGCCAGCAGTGGACGGAGTTCACCCCTCCACTTT.

CDR3 loop: CASSLLGQGASGANVLTF. CDR3 nucleotides: TGTGCCAGCAGCTTGTTAGGGCAGGGGGCCTCTGGGGCCAACGTCCTGACTTTC. The V gene is TRBV7-6, the J gene TRBJ2-6; TRBD1 aligns across 8 bases. CDR1 is SGHVS and CDR2 is FNYEAQ in the germline V gene. Trimming took 3 bases from V and 0 from J; bases not matched to a gene: 7. The CDR3 contains 18 residues. The full variable domain, rest sourced from reference TRBV7-6 and TRBJ2-6, is GAGVSQSPRYKVTKRGQDVALRCDPISGHVSLYWYRQALGQGPEFLTYFNYEAQQDKSGLPNDRFSAERPEGSISTLTIQRTEQRDSAMYRCASSLLGQGASGANVLTFGAGSRLTVL.

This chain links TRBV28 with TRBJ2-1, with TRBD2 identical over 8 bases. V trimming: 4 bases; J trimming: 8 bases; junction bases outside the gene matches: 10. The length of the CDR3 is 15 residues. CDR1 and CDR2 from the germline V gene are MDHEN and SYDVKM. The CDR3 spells CASSYPPGGRDEQFF. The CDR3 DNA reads TGTGCCAGCAGTTACCCCCCGGGGGGGCGCGATGAGCAGTTCTTC.

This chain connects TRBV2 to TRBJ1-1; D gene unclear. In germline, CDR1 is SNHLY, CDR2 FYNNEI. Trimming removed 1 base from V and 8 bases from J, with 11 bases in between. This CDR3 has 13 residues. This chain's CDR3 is CASSEEAAGEAFF. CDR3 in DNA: TGTGCCAGCAGTGAAGAGGCTGCGGGAGAAGCTTTCTTT.

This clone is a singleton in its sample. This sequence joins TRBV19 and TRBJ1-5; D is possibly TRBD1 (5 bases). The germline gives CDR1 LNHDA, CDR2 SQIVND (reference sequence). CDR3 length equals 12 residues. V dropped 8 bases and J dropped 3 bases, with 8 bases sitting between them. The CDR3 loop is CASRQTNQPQHF. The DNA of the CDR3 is TGTGCCAGTCGACAGACCAATCAGCCCCAGCATTTT.

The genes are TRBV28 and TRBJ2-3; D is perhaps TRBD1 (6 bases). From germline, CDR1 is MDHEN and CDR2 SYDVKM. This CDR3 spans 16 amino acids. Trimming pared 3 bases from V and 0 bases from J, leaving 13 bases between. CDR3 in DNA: TGTGCCAGCAGTTTTTTGGTGGGGGCTAGCACAGATACGCAGTATTTT. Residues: CASSFLVGASTDTQYF.

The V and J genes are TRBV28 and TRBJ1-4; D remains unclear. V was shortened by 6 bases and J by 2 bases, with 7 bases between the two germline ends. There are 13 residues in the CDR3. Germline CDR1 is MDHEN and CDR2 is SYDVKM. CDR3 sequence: CASSIATNEKLFF. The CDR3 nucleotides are TGTGCCAGCAGCATCGCGACTAATGAAAAACTGTTTTTT.

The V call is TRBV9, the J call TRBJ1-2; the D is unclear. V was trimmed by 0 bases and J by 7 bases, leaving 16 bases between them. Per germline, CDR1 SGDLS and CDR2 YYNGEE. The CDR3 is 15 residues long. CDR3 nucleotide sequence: TGTGCCAGCAGCGTAGAGTCTATTGGGGTACGTGGCTACACCTTC. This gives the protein CASSVESIGVRGYTF.

In DNA form, the CDR3 reads TGTGCCAGCAGCCGAAATAACGGGGGTTACGAGCAGTACTTC. It codes for CASSRNNGGYEQYF. This sequence joins TRBV5-5 and TRBJ2-7, with a weak D call TRBD2 (6 bases). The germline V gene encodes CDR1 SGHKS and CDR2 YYEKEE (reference sequence). V was clipped by 4 bases and J by 4 bases, with 15 bases between them. This CDR3 spans 14 amino acids.

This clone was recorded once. The CDR3 region is CASSITSGAYEQYF. In DNA, the CDR3 is TGTGCCAGCAGCATCACTAGCGGGGCCTACGAGCAGTACTTC. The rearrangement joins TRBV7-2 to TRBJ2-7; 10 bases align to TRBD2. The CDR3 loop spans 14 amino acids. Germline V gives CDR1 SGHTA, CDR2 FQGNSA. The trim removed 5 bases at V and 2 bases at J, leaving 3 bases unmatched. Combining the CDR3 with reference TRBV7-2 and TRBJ2-7 gives the whole variable domain GAGVSQSPSNKVTEKGKDVELRCDPISGHTALYWYRQSLGQGLEFLIYFQGNSAPDKSGLPSDRFSAERTGGSVSTLTIQRTQQEDSAVYLCASSITSGAYEQYFGPGTRLTVT.

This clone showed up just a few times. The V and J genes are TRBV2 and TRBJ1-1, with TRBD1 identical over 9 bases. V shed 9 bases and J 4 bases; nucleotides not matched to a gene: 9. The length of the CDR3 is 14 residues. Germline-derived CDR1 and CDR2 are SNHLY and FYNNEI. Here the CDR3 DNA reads TGTGCCAGTGATCCGGGACAGGGCCGCACTGAAGCTTTCTTT. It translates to CASDPGQGRTEAFF.

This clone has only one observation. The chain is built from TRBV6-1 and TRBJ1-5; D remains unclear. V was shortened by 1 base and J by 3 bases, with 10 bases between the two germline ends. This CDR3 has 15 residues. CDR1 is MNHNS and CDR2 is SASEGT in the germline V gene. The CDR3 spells CASSEGLIDNQPQHF. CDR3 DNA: TGTGCCAGCAGTGAAGGGCTGATTGACAATCAGCCCCAGCATTTT.

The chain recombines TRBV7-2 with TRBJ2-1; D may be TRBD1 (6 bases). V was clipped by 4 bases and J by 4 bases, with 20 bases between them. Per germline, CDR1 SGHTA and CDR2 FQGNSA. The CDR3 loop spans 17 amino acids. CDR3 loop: CASSSTPARGAYNEQFF. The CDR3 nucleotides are TGTGCCAGCAGCTCCACGCCCGCCAGGGGCGCATACAATGAGCAGTTCTTC.

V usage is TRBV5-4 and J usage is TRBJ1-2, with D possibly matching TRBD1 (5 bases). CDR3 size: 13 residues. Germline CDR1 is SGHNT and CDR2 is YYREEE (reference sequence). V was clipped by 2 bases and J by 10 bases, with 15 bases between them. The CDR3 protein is CASSFGGEAFYTF. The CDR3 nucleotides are TGTGCCAGCAGCTTCGGGGGAGAGGCCTTCTACACCTTC.

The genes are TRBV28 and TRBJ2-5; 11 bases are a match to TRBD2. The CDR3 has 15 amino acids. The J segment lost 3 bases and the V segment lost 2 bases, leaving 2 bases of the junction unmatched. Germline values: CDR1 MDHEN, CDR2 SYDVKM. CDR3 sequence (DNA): TGTGCCAGCAGTTTACTACTAGCGGGAGAAGAGACCCAGTACTTC. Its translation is CASSLLLAGEETQYF.

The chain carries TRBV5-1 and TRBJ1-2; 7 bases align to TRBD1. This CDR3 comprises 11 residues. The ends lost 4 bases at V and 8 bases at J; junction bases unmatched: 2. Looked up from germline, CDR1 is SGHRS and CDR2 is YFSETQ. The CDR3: CASSQDRGYTF. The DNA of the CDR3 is TGCGCCAGCAGCCAGGACAGGGGCTACACCTTC.

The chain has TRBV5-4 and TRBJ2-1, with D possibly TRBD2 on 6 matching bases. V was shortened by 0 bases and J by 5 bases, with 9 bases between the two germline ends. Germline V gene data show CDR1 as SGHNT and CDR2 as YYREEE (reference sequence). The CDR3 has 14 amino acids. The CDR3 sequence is CASSLVGSNNEQFF. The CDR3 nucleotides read TGTGCCAGCAGCTTGGTCGGGAGCAACAATGAGCAGTTCTTC. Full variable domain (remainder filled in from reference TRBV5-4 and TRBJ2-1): ETGVTQSPTHLIKTRGQQVTLRCSSQSGHNTVSWYQQALGQGPQFIFQYYREEENGRGNFPPRFSGLQFPNYSSELNVNALELDDSALYLCASSLVGSNNEQFFGPGTRLTVL.

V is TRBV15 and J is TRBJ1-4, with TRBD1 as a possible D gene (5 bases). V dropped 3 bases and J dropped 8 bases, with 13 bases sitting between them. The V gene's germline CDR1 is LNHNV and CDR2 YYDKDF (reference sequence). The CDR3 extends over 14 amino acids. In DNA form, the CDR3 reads TGTGCCACCAGCAGGTTGAGGGGTTTGGAAAAACTGTTTTTT. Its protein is CATSRLRGLEKLFF.

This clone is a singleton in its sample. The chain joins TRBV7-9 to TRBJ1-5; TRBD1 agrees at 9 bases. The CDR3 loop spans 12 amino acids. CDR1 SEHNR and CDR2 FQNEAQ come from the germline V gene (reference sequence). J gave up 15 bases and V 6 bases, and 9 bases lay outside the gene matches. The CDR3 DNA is TGTGCCAGCAGGGAAGGACAGGGGTCTTGGCATTTT. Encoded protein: CASREGQGSWHF.

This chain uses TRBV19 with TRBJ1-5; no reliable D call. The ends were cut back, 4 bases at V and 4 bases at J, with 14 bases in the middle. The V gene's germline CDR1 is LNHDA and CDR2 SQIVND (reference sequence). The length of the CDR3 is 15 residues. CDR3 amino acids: CASSTTSWGNQPQHF. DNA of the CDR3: TGTGCCAGTAGTACGACCTCGTGGGGAAATCAGCCCCAGCATTTT.

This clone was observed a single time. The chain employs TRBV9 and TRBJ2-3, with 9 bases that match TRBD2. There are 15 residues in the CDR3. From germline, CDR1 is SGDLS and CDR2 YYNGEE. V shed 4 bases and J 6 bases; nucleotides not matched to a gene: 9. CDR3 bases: TGTGCCAGCAGCCTGGGGGCTAGCGGGGCGGATACGCAGTATTTT. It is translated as CASSLGASGADTQYF.

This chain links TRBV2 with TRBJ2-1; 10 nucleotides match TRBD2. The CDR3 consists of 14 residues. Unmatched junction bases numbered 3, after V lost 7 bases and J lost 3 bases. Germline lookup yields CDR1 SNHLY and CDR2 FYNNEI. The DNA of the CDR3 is TGTGCCAGCACTCCTAGCGGGGGCTACAATGAGCAGTTCTTC. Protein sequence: CASTPSGGYNEQFF.

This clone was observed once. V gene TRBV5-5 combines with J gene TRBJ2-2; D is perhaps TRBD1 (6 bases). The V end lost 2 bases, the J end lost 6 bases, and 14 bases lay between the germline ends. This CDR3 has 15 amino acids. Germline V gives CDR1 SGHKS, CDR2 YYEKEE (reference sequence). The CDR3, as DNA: TGTGCCAGCAGCTTCGTGACAGGCCTGGCCGGGGAGCTGTTTTTT. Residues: CASSFVTGLAGELFF.

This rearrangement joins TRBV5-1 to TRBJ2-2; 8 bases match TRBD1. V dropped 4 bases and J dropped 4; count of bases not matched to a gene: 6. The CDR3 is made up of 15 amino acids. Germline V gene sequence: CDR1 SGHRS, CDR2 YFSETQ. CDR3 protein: CASSEGQEVTGELFF. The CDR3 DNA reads TGCGCCAGCAGCGAGGGACAGGAGGTCACCGGGGAGCTGTTTTTT.

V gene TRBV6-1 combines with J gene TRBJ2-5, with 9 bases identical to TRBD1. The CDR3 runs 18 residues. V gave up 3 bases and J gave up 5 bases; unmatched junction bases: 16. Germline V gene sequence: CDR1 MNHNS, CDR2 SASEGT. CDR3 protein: CASSEEAYGTGLRETQYF. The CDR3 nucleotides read TGTGCCAGCAGTGAGGAAGCTTACGGGACAGGGTTACGGGAGACCCAGTACTTC.

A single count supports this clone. DNA for the CDR3: TGTGCCAGCAGCTTGGATGGGACAGGGGTTGAAAAACTGTTTTTT. It yields the protein CASSLDGTGVEKLFF. The chain couples TRBV5-4 to TRBJ1-4; 10 nucleotides agree with TRBD1. The CDR3 totals 15 residues. Per the germline V gene, CDR1 is SGHNT and CDR2 is YYREEE (reference sequence). V shed 0 bases, J shed 7 bases, and the junction held 3 bases outside the gene matches.

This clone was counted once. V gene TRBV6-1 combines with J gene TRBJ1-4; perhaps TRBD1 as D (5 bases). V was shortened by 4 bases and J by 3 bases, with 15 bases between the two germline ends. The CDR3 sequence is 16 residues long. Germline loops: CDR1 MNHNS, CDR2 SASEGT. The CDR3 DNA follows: TGTGCCAGCAGTGGAGGATTGGGGGGGGCTAATGAAAAACTGTTTTTT. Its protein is CASSGGLGGANEKLFF.

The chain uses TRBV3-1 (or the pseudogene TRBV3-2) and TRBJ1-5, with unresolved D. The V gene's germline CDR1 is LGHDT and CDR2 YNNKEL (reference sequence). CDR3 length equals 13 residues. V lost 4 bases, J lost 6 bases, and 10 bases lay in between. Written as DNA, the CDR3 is TGTGCCAGCAGCCCTCCCGCTGGTCAGCCCCAGCATTTT. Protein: CASSPPAGQPQHF.

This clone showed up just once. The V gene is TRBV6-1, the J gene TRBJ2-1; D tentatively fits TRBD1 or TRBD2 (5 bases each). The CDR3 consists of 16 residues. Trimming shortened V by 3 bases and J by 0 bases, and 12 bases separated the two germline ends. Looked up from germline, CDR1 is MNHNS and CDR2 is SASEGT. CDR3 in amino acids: CASSDRDPSSYNEQFF. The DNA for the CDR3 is TGTGCCAGCAGTGACAGGGACCCGAGCTCCTACAATGAGCAGTTCTTC.